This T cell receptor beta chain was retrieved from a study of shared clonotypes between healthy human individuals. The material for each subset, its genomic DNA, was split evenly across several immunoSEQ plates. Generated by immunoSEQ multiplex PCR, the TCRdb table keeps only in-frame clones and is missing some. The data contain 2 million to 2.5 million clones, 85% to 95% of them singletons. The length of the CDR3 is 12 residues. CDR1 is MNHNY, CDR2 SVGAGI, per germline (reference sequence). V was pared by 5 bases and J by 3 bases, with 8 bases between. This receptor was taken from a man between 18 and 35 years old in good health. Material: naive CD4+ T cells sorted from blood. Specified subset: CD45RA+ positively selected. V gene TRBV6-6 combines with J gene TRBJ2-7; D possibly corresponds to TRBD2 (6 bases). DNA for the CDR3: TGTGCCAGCAGTCAGACTAGCTACGAGCAGTACTTC. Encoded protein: CASSQTSYEQYF.